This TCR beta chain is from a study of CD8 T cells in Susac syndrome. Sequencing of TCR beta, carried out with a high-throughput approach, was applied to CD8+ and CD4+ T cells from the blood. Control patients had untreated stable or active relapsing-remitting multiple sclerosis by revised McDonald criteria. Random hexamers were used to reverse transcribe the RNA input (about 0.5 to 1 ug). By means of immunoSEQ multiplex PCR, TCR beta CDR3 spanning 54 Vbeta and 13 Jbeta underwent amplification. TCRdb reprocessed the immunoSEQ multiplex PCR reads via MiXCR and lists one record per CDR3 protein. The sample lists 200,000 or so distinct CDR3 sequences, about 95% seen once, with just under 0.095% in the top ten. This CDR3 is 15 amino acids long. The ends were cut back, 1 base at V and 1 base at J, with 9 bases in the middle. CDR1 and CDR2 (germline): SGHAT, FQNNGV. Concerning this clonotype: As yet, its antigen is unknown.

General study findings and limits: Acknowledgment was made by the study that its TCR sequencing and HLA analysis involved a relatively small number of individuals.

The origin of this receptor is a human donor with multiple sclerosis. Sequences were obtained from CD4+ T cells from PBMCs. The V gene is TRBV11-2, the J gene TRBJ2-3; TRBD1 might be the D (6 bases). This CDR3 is CASSLAAGGTDTQYF. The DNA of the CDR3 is TGTGCCAGCAGCTTAGCGGCAGGGGGCACAGATACGCAGTATTTT. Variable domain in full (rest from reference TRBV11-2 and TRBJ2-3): EAGVAQSPRYKIIEKRQSVAFWCNPISGHATLYWYQQILGQGPKLLIQFQNNGVVDDSQLPKDRFSAERLKGVDSTLKIQPAKLEDSAVYLCASSLAAGGTDTQYFGPGTRLTVL.